Listed here are 23 T cell receptor beta chains from one sample, sequenced in a study of blood T cells in healthy people across ages. Primers used in a second PCR of about 6 to 11 cycles were a sample-barcoded 5' primer and a J-beta primer mix. TCRdb itself ran the 5' RACE reads through MiXCR, one entry per CDR3 protein. In the table there are roughly 800,000 distinct CDR3 sequences, more than 25% of which are singletons. This sample also belongs to another study, concerning T cells of mothers and their children.

Sequenced: blood. The origin of the receptors is a boy between 5 and 17 years old in good health.

This clonotype was recorded a few times. The chain links TRBV11-2 to TRBJ1-1; the match to TRBD1 covers 7 bases. J was trimmed by 4 bases and V by 2 bases; bases with no gene match: 4. CDR1 and CDR2 from the germline V gene are SGHAT and FQNNGV. The CDR3 consists of 14 residues. CDR3 sequence (DNA): TGTGCCAGCAGCTTAACAGGGGCGAGCACTGAAGCTTTCTTT. Protein: CASSLTGASTEAFF.

This clonotype was seen a handful of times. This chain connects TRBV14 to TRBJ2-5; maybe TRBD2 (6 bases). The better agreement between TRBJ2-1 and the DNA end casts doubt on the J call. The CDR3 runs to 16 residues. The V gene's germline CDR1 is SGHDN and CDR2 FVKESK. CDR3 region: CASSQVGGSGYNEQFF. CDR3 DNA: TGTGCCAGCAGCCAAGTCGGGGGTTCAGGATACAATGAGCAGTTCTTC.

The J gene is TRBJ2-2, the V gene TRBV20-1, with 10 bases lining up with TRBD1. The germline gives CDR1 DFQATT, CDR2 SNEGSKA (reference sequence). The V and J ends lost 6 bases and 4 bases, in that order; junction bases with no gene match: 11. The CDR3 length is 16 residues. For the CDR3, the DNA is TGCAGTGCCAGACAGGGGGCGAGGGGGCTCACCGGGGAGCTGTTTTTT. This translates into CSARQGARGLTGELFF.

This chain's CDR3 is CASRPRMDETQYF. In DNA, the CDR3 is TGTGCCAGCAGGCCGCGGATGGACGAGACCCAGTACTTC. The chain has TRBV25-1 and TRBJ2-5; D is undetermined. The CDR3 runs to 13 residues. The ends were cut back, 6 bases at V and 5 bases at J, with 13 bases in the middle. CDR1 and CDR2 (germline): MGHDK, SYGVNS.

The rearrangement links TRBV20-1 to TRBJ2-5, with 8 nucleotides matching TRBD2. CDR1 and CDR2 from the germline V gene are DFQATT and SNEGSKA (reference sequence). J gave up 4 bases and V 6 bases, and 13 bases lay outside the gene matches. This CDR3 has 15 residues. The CDR3 nucleotides are TGCAGTGCCAATAAACTAGCGGAGACACGAGAGACCCAGTACTTC. Translating it yields CSANKLAETRETQYF.

The genes are TRBV10-3 and TRBJ2-5, with 10 bases that match TRBD2. TRBJ2-1 explains the end of the DNA better; the J call may be wrong. The CDR3 has 16 residues. Germline CDR1 reads ENHRY; CDR2 reads SYGVKD. This CDR3 reads CAISEVASGGSGEQFF. In DNA, the CDR3 is TGTGCCATCAGTGAGGTGGCTAGCGGGGGTTCGGGTGAGCAGTTCTTC.

This chain joins TRBV2 and TRBJ1-2, with D possibly matching TRBD1 (6 bases). The ends were cut back, 6 bases at V and 7 bases at J, with 15 bases in the middle. Per the germline V gene, CDR1 is SNHLY and CDR2 is FYNNEI. This CDR3 has 13 residues. In DNA, the CDR3 is TGTGCCAGCAGCGTTTGGGGGGGCGGTGGCTACACCTTC. Translated, it gives CASSVWGGGGYTF.

The rearrangement joins TRBV12-3 or TRBV12-4 to TRBJ1-3, with TRBD1 as a possible D gene (5 bases). The CDR3 has 19 amino acids. Trimming shortened V by 6 bases and J by 0 bases, and 24 bases separated the two germline ends. In DNA, the CDR3 is TGTGCCAGCAGCCCTCCTCCCGGCAGGGACTCTTCCTCTGGAAACACCATATATTTT. The encoded protein is CASSPPPGRDSSSGNTIYF.

The table lists this clonotype with a few counts. The rearrangement uses TRBV20-1 and TRBJ2-5; tentative D call: TRBD2 (6 bases). The germline CDR1 and CDR2 sequences are DFQATT and SNEGSKA (reference sequence). Between the trimmed V and J ends, which lost 3 bases and 5 bases, there was a span of 13 bases. This CDR3 spans 13 amino acids. CDR3 coding DNA: TGCAGTGCTAGTTTGGGGGGTCCGGAGACCCAGTACTTC. Encoded protein: CSASLGGPETQYF.

A note on this clonotype: As the CDR3 is not closed by the conserved phenylalanine or tryptophan, this likely results from a read error. The chain couples TRBV28 to TRBJ2-3; tentative D call: TRBD2 (6 bases). The germline CDR1 and CDR2 sequences are MDHEN and SYDVKM. Trimming removed 4 bases from V and 4 bases from J, with 12 bases in between. This CDR3 comprises 14 residues. CDR3 loop: CASSWDSQADTQYL. The CDR3 bases are TGTGCCAGCAGTTGGGACTCTCAGGCAGATACGCAGTATCTT.

The sample holds a few counts of this clonotype. The CDR3 sequence is CASSYVERGRRNSPGTHNEQFF. The CDR3 nucleotides read TGTGCCAGCAGTTATGTTGAAAGGGGACGAAGAAATTCACCGGGAACCCACAATGAGCAGTTCTTC. The chain employs TRBV28 and TRBJ2-5; D is perhaps TRBD1 or TRBD2 (5 bases each). The J call may be mistaken, given a closer DNA end match to TRBJ2-1. The CDR3 is 22 residues long. CDR1 is MDHEN, CDR2 SYDVKM, per germline.

The sample holds a few counts of this clonotype. The CDR3 here is CASRKPSNTGELFF. The CDR3 coding sequence is TGTGCCAGCAGAAAGCCGTCGAACACCGGGGAGCTGTTTTTT. This chain uses TRBV28 with TRBJ2-2; D is unresolved. V was trimmed by 6 bases and J by 0 bases, leaving 8 bases between them. The germline V gene has CDR1 MDHEN and CDR2 SYDVKM. The CDR3 spans 14 residues.

This clonotype was counted only a few times. J is TRBJ2-7 and V is TRBV5-1; 8 bases match TRBD1. CDR1 is SGHRS and CDR2 is YFSETQ in the germline V gene. The CDR3 extends over 16 amino acids. J lost 5 bases, V lost 3 bases, and 13 bases had no gene match. The CDR3 bases are TGCGCCAGCAGCTGGACCGGGACAGGTTTGGGCAACGAGCAGTACTTC. The encoded protein is CASSWTGTGLGNEQYF.

The chain carries TRBV6-5 and TRBJ1-2; weak D call: TRBD1 (5 bases). Germline CDR1 reads MNHEY; CDR2 reads SVGAGI. V was trimmed by 2 bases and J by 2 bases, leaving 9 bases between them. The CDR3 spans 14 residues. The DNA of the CDR3 is TGTGCCAGCAGTTACAGGGGCAGAAACTATGGCTACACCTTC. Translating it yields CASSYRGRNYGYTF.

This chain connects TRBV11-2 to TRBJ2-7, with 9 bases lining up with TRBD1. The CDR3 totals 15 residues. Germline V gene sequence: CDR1 SGHAT, CDR2 FQNNGV. V shed 6 bases and J 5 bases; nucleotides not matched to a gene: 11. CDR3 loop: CASRNAGTGSHEQYF. DNA for the CDR3: TGTGCCAGCAGAAATGCAGGGACAGGGTCTCACGAGCAGTACTTC.

The rearrangement links TRBV9 to TRBJ2-1, with D perhaps TRBD1 or TRBD2 (5 bases each). The CDR3 consists of 15 residues. Germline assignment: CDR1 SGDLS and CDR2 YYNGEE. Trimming cost V 3 bases and J 7 bases, with 17 bases left between them. The CDR3 DNA reads TGTGCCAGCAGCGAGAGGGCACAGGCTCGGAATGAGCAGTTCTTC. Translated, it gives CASSERAQARNEQFF.

This clonotype was counted a few times. This chain links TRBV9 with TRBJ2-1; no firm D call. Germline V CDR1 and CDR2: SGDLS, YYNGEE. The ends were cut back, 4 bases at V and 10 bases at J, with 15 bases in the middle. The CDR3 length is 13 residues. The CDR3 sequence is CASSPPGEREQFF. CDR3 nucleotides: TGTGCCAGCAGCCCTCCCGGCGAGAGGGAGCAGTTCTTC.

As for this clonotype: The junction does not match germline at one end; this may be a read error. J is TRBJ2-7 and V is TRBV7-9, with D maybe TRBD1 (6 bases). CDR1 is SEHNR, CDR2 FQNEAQ, per germline (reference sequence). The CDR3 runs to 15 residues. The CDR3: CANSARQAKAYEQYF. In nucleotides, the CDR3 is TGTGCCAACAGCGCGAGACAGGCGAAGGCCTACGAGCAGTACTTC.

Only a few counts were recorded for this clonotype. Germline and junction disagree at one end, which may indicate a read error. V is TRBV12-3 or TRBV12-4 and J is TRBJ2-3; weak D call: TRBD2 (7 bases). This CDR3 contains 16 residues. The CDR3 loop is CASSLSWGGRTDTEYF. The DNA for the CDR3 is TGTGCCAGCAGTTTGTCGTGGGGGGGCCGAACAGATACGGAGTATTTT.

This chain links TRBV5-5 with TRBJ2-5; the D gene is possibly TRBD2 (6 bases). V gave up 0 bases and J gave up 2 bases, with 8 bases separating them. Germline CDR1 is SGHKS and CDR2 is YYEKEE (reference sequence). The CDR3 runs to 14 residues. The CDR3 coding sequence is TGTGCCAGCAGCTTGGGGGACTGGCAAGAGACCCAGTACTTC. This sequence encodes CASSLGDWQETQYF. The full variable domain, in which reference TRBV5-5 and TRBJ2-5 provide the parts outside the CDR3, is DAGVTQSPTHLIKTRGQQVTLRCSPISGHKSVSWYQQVLGQGPQFIFQYYEKEERGRGNFPDRFSARQFPNYSSELNVNALLLGDSALYLCASSLGDWQETQYFGPGTRLLVL.

This clonotype was recorded a few times. The rearrangement uses TRBV5-1 and TRBJ2-3, with 9 bases identical to TRBD1. The CDR3 covers 16 residues. V gave up 0 bases and J gave up 4 bases; unmatched junction bases: 6. The germline CDR1 and CDR2 sequences are SGHRS and YFSETQ. The CDR3 sequence: CASSLANRGQADTQYF. CDR3 bases: TGCGCCAGCAGCTTGGCAAACAGGGGGCAGGCAGATACGCAGTATTTT.

There are a few counts of this clonotype. The chain uses TRBV7-9 and TRBJ2-5, with D possibly matching TRBD2 (6 bases). Deletions cut 5 bases from V and 2 bases from J, with 18 bases between. The CDR3 loop spans 16 amino acids. Germline-derived CDR1 and CDR2 are SEHNR and FQNEAQ (reference sequence). CDR3 in amino acids: CASSPTRGLRQETQYF. CDR3 in DNA: TGTGCCAGCAGCCCGACCCGGGGACTGAGACAAGAGACCCAGTACTTC.

This chain uses TRBV5-1 with TRBJ1-1; 7 bases fit TRBD1. The germline CDR1 and CDR2 sequences are SGHRS and YFSETQ. Losses at the gene ends were 4 bases for V and 2 bases for J; bases not matched to a gene: 5. The CDR3 is 14 amino acids. CDR3 DNA: TGCGCCAGCAGCACCGACAGGGTAAACACTGAAGCTTTCTTT. The encoded protein is CASSTDRVNTEAFF.